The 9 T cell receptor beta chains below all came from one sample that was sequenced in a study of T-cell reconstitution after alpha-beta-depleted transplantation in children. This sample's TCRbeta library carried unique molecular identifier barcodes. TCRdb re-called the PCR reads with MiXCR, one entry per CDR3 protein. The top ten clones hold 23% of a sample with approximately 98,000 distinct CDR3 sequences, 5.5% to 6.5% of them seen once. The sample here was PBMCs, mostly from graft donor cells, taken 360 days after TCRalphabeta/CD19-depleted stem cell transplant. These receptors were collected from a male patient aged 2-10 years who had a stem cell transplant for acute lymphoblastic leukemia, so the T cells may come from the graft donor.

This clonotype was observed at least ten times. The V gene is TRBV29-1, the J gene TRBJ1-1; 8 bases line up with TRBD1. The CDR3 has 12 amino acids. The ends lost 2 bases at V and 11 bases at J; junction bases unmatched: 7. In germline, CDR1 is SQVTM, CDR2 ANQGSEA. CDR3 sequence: CSVERQGAAAFF. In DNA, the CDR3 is TGCAGCGTTGAACGGCAGGGGGCAGCGGCTTTCTTT.

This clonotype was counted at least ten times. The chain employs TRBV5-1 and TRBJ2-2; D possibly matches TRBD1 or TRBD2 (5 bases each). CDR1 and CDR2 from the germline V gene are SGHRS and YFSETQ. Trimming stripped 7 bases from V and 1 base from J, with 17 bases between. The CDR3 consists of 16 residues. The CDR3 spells CASGDQGVVNTGELFF. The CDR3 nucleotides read TGCGCCAGCGGGGATCAGGGAGTGGTGAACACCGGGGAGCTGTTTTTT.

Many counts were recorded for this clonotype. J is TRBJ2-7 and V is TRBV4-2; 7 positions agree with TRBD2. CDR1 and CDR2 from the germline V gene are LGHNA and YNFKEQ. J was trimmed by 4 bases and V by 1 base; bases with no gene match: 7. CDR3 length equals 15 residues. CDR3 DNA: TGTGCCAGCAGCCAAGGGCAAGGACTAGTGTACGAGCAGTACTTC. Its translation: CASSQGQGLVYEQYF.

The DNA for the CDR3 is TGTGCCAGCAGCTTAAGAACTAGGCGCACAGATACGCAGTATTTT. This translates into CASSLRTRRTDTQYF. V is TRBV11-3 and J is TRBJ2-3, with D possibly being TRBD2 (5 bases). Trimming left V 2 bases short and J 1 base short, with 10 bases between. Germline V CDR1 and CDR2: SGHNT, YENEEA. The length of the CDR3 is 15 residues.

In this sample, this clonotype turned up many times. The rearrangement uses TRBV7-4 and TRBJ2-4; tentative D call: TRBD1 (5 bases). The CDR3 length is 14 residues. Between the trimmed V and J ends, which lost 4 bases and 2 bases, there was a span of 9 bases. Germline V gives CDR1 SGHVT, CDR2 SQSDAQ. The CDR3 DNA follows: TGTGCCAGCAGCTCAGGGCGACCCAAAAACATTCAGTACTTC. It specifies CASSSGRPKNIQYF.

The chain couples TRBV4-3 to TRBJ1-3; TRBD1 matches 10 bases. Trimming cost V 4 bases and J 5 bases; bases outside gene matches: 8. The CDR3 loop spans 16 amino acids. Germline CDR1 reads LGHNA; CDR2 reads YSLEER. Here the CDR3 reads CASSRDRGKIRNTIYF. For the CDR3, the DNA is TGCGCCAGCAGCCGGGACAGGGGAAAAATCCGAAACACCATATATTTT.

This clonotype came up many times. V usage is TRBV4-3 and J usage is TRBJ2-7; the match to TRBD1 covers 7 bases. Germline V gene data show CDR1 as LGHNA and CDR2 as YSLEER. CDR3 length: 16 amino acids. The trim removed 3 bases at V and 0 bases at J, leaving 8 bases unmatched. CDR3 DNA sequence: TGCGCCAGCAGCCAGCAATGGACAGGCCTCTCCTACGAGCAGTACTTC. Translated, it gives CASSQQWTGLSYEQYF.

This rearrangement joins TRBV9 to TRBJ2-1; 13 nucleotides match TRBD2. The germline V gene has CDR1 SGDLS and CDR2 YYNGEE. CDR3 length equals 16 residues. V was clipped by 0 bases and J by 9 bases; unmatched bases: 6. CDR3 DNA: TGTGCCAGCAGCGTAGCACTAGCGGGAGGGTCCAGTGAGCAGTTCTTC. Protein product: CASSVALAGGSSEQFF. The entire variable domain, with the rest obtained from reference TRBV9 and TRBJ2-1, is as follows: DSGVTQTPKHLITATGQRVTLRCSPRSGDLSVYWYQQSLDQGLQFLIQYYNGEERAKGNILERFSAQQFPDLHSELNLSSLELGDSALYFCASSVALAGGSSEQFFGPGTRLTVL.

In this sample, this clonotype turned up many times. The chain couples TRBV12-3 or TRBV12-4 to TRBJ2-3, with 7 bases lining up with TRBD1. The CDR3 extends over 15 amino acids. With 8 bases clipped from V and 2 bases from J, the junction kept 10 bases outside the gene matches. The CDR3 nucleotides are TGTGCCAGCTCGGACAGGAGGCCGGACACAGATACGCAGTATTTT. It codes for CASSDRRPDTDTQYF.